This TCR beta chain was identified in a study of response to subunit inactivated influenza vaccine. Study conclusions and caveats: The authors proposed limited new T cell recruitment per seasonal influenza vaccination.

This CDR3 comprises 17 residues. Trimming cost V 5 bases and J 0 bases, with 14 bases left between them. Germline CDR1 is SGHVS and CDR2 is FQNEAQ. As to this clonotype: Its cognate antigen is unknown.

TCRdb called the RT-PCR reads again in MiXCR, with one record for every CDR3 protein. The data show more than 400,000 distinct CDR3 sequences, with around 7.7% seen just once and over 10% held by the top ten. Sequences were derived from PBMCs from blood, sampled around 25 months after vaccination. The origin of this receptor is a man between 50 and 70 years old who received an inactivated influenza vaccine. The V and J genes are TRBV7-8 and TRBJ2-6; tentatively, D is TRBD1 (6 bases). The CDR3 DNA sequence: TGTGCCAGCAGCGCCGTTACAGGGATCTCTGGGGCCAACGTCCTGACTTTC. This encodes CASSAVTGISGANVLTF.